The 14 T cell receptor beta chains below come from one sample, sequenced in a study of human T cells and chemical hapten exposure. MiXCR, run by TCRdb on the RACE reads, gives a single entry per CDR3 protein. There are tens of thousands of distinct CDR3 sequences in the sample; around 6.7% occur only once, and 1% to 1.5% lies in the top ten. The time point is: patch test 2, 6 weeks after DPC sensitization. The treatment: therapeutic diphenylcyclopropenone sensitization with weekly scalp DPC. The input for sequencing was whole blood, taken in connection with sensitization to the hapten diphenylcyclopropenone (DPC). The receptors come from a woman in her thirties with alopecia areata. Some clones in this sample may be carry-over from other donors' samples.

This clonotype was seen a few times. The CDR3 DNA follows: TGCAGTGCTAGATTGGATAGCCTCACCGGGGAGCTGTTTTTT. Translated: CSARLDSLTGELFF. J is TRBJ2-2 and V is TRBV20-1; D gene ambiguous. Germline CDR1 reads DFQATT; CDR2 reads SNEGSKA (reference sequence). Trimming took 2 bases from V and 4 from J, leaving 11 bases between them. This CDR3 is built from 14 residues.

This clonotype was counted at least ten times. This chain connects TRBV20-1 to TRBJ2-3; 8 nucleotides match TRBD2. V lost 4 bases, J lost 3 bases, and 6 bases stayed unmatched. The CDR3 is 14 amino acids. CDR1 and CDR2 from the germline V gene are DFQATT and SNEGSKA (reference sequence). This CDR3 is CSAISGVVTDTQYF. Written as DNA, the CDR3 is TGCAGTGCTATTAGCGGGGTTGTAACAGATACGCAGTATTTT.

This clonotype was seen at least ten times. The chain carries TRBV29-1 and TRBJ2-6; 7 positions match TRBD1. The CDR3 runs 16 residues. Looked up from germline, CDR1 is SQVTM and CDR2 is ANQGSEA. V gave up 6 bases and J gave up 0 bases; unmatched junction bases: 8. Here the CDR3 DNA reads TGCAGCGTAAGACAGGGAACGAGCTCTGGGGCCAACGTCCTGACTTTC. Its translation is CSVRQGTSSGANVLTF.

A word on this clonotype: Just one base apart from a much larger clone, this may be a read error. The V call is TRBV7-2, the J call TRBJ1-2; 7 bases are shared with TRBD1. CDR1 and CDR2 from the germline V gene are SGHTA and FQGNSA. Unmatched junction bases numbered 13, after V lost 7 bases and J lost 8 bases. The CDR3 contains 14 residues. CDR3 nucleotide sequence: TGTGCCAGCACCAGCAACACAGGGGCAGGAGGCTACACCTTC. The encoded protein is CASTSNTGAGGYTF.

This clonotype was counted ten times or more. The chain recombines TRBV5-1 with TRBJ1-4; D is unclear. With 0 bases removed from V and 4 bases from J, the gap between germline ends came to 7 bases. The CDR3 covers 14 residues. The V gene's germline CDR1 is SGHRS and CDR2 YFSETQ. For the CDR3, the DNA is TGCGCCAGCAGCTTGGAGGCTTTTAATGAAAAACTGTTTTTT. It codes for CASSLEAFNEKLFF.

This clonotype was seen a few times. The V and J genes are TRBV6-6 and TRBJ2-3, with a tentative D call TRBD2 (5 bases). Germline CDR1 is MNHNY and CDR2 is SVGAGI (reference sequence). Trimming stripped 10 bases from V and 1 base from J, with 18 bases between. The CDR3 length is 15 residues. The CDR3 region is CATKMSGSGTDTQYF. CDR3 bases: TGTGCCACCAAAATGTCGGGGTCGGGCACAGATACGCAGTATTTT.

DNA for the CDR3: TGCAGCGTGGACAGTAAAAACATTCAGTACTTC. This sequence encodes CSVDSKNIQYF. V and J are TRBV29-1 and TRBJ2-4; TRBD1 is a possible D gene (6 bases). CDR3 length equals 11 residues. Trimming took 6 bases from V and 4 from J, leaving 7 bases between them. Germline-derived CDR1 and CDR2 are SQVTM and ANQGSEA.

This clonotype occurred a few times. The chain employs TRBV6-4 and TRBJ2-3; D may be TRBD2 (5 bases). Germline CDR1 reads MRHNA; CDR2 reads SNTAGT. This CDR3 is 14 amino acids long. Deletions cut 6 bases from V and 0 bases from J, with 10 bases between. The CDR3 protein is CASSPGFSTDTQYF. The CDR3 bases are TGTGCCAGCAGCCCGGGGTTTAGCACAGATACGCAGTATTTT.

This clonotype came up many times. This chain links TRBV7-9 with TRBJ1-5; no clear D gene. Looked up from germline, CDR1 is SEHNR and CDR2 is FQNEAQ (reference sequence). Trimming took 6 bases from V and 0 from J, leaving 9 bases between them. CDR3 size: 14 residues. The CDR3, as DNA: TGTGCCAGCAGTACCGGCGGTAGCAATCAGCCCCAGCATTTT. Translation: CASSTGGSNQPQHF.

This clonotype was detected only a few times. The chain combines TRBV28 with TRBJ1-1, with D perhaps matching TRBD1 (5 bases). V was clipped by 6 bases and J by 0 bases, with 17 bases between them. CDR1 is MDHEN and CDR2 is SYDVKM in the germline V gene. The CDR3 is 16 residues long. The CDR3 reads CASSPHGEGMNTEAFF. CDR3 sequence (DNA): TGTGCCAGCAGCCCCCATGGGGAGGGGATGAACACTGAAGCTTTCTTT.

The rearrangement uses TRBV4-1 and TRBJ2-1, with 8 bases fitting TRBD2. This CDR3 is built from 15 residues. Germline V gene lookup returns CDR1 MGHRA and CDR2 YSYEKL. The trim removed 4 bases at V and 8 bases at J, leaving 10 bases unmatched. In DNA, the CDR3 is TGCGCCAGCAGCCCCCTTAGCGGGGTTATACATGAGCAGTTCTTC. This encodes CASSPLSGVIHEQFF.

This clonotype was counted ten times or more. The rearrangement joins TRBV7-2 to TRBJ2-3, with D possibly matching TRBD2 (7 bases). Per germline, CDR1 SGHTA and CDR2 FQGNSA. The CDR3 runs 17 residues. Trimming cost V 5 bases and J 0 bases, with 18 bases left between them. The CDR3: CASSLWGGASSTDTQYF. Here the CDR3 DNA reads TGTGCCAGCAGCCTTTGGGGGGGCGCCTCTAGCACAGATACGCAGTATTTT.

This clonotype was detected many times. The CDR3 is CASSPTGRLASFEQYF. The CDR3 coding sequence is TGCGCCAGCAGCCCGACAGGGCGACTAGCGTCATTTGAGCAGTACTTC. The V gene is TRBV5-1, the J gene TRBJ2-7; perhaps TRBD2 as D (8 bases). V lost 4 bases and J lost 7, with 24 bases in between. Germline CDR1 SGHRS, CDR2 YFSETQ. The CDR3 is 16 amino acids.

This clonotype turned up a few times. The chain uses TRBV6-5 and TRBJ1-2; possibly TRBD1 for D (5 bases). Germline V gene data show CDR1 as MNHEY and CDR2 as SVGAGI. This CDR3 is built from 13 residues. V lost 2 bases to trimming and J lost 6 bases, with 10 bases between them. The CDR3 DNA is TGTGCCAGCAGTTACCCCGACAGAAATGGCTACACCTTC. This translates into CASSYPDRNGYTF.